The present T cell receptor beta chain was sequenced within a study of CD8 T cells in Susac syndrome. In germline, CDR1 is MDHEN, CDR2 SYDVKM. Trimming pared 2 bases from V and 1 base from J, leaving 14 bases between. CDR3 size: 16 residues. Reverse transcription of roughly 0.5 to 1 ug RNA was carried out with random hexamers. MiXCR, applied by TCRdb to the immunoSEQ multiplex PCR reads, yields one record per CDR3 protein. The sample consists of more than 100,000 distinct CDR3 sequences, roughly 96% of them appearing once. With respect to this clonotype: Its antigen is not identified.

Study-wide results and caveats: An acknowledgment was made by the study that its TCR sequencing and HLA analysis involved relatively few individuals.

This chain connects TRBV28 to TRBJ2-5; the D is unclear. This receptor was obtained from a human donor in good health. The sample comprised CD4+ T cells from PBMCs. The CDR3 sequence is CASSLMKGDIQETQYF. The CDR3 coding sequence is TGTGCCAGCAGTTTAATGAAGGGCGATATCCAAGAGACCCAGTACTTC.